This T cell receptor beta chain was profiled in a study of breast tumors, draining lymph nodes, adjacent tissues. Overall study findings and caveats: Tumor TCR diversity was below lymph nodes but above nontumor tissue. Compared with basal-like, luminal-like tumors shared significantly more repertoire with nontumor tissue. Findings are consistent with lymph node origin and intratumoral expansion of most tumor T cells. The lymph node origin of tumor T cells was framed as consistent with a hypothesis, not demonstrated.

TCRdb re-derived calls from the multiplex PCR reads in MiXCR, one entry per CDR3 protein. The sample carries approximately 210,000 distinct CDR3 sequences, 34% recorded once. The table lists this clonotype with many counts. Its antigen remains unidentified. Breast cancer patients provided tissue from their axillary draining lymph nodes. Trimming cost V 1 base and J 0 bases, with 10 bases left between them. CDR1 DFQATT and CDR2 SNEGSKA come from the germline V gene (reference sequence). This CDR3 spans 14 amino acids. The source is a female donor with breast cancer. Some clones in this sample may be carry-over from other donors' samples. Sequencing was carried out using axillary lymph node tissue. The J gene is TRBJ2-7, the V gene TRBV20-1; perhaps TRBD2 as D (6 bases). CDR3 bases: TGCAGTGCTAGAGCGGGAGAGGCCTCCTACGAGCAGTACTTC. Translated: CSARAGEASYEQYF.